This T cell receptor beta chain was obtained from a study of T cells in Graves' hyperthyroidism and ophthalmopathy. This clonotype was picked up many times. Amplification yielded TCR beta CDR3 regions, with RNA transcripts as the source. The HTBI primer set was used in a first-round RT-PCR of the TCR CDR3. One entry per CDR3 protein, called by TCRdb with MiXCR from the multiplex PCR reads. The sample lists about 480,000 distinct CDR3 sequences, roughly 25% occurring once. The CDR3 is made up of 15 amino acids. Germline V gene data show CDR1 as SGHAT and CDR2 as FQNNGV. V was trimmed by 0 bases and J by 8 bases, leaving 17 bases between them.

This receptor was identified in a woman aged 25 to 39 with Graves' ophthalmopathy. Sample: blood. The chain combines TRBV11-2 with TRBJ2-7; the D gene is possibly TRBD2 (6 bases). CDR3 DNA sequence: TGTGCCAGCAGCTTAGATGGGCGGCTAGCGCTAAAGCAGTACTTC. This translates into CASSLDGRLALKQYF.